The next 29 T cell receptor beta chains were all read from a single sample in a study of T cells expressing NK-cell markers. TCRdb re-called the 5' RACE reads; every CDR3 protein appears as one record, without DNA. The sample table includes hundreds of thousands of distinct CDR3 sequences. Sequenced: blood T cells: a sorted CD56 or NKG2C T cell subset, CD4+ or CD8+ T cells, or bulk PBMC T cells (not recorded which). These receptors originate from a man between 18 and 69 years old in good health.

The genes are TRBV9 and TRBJ2-5; TCRdb's D call of TRBD1 is untestable without DNA. Germline CDR1 SGDLS, CDR2 YYNGEE. The CDR3 sequence is 15 residues long. CDR3 sequence: CASSAGRTPQETQYF.

The chain recombines TRBV28 with TRBJ1-2; TCRdb's D call of TRBD1 is untestable without DNA. Germline CDR1 MDHEN, CDR2 SYDVKM. This CDR3 is built from 16 residues. This chain's CDR3 is CASSFFHPGGRYGYTF.

The chain recombines TRBV6-5 with TRBJ2-2; lacking DNA, the TRBD2 call made by TCRdb goes unchecked. CDR3 size: 16 residues. CDR1 and CDR2 (germline): MNHEY, SVGAGI. CDR3 sequence: CASSYSGTRGTGELFF.

J is TRBJ2-5 and V is TRBV5-1; TCRdb's D call, TRBD1, is unchecked because there is no DNA. The CDR3 totals 16 residues. CDR1 is SGHRS and CDR2 is YFSETQ in the germline V gene. The CDR3 loop is CASSLLQGISQETQYF.

The chain recombines TRBV20-1 with TRBJ2-7; TCRdb's D gene call, TRBD1, goes unchecked for lack of DNA. This CDR3 is 13 amino acids long. The V gene's germline CDR1 is DFQATT and CDR2 SNEGSKA (reference sequence). CDR3 protein: CSARQGGSYEQYF.

The chain employs TRBV6-5 and TRBJ1-5. This CDR3 has 14 amino acids. The germline gives CDR1 MNHEY, CDR2 SVGAGI. CDR3 sequence reads: CASSYQGLGQPQHF.

This sequence joins TRBV9 and TRBJ1-2; TCRdb calls TRBD1, which cannot be checked without DNA. CDR1 and CDR2 (germline): SGDLS, YYNGEE. The CDR3 is 15 amino acids. The CDR3 reads CASSVTSGNFYGYTF.

The chain recombines TRBV6-1 with TRBJ2-1; the D call from TCRdb, TRBD1, cannot be confirmed without DNA. The CDR3 loop spans 18 amino acids. The germline CDR1 and CDR2 sequences are MNHNS and SASEGT. The CDR3 reads CASAGQGVKHRSYNEQFF.

The chain is built from TRBV6-1 and TRBJ2-2; TCRdb selects TRBD2, and the lack of DNA leaves this call unchecked. The germline V gene has CDR1 MNHNS and CDR2 SASEGT. The CDR3 length is 18 residues. The CDR3 loop reads CASSAKTRAIGGTGELFF.

The genes are TRBV20-1 and TRBJ1-5. The CDR3 covers 13 residues. Germline V CDR1 and CDR2: DFQATT, SNEGSKA (reference sequence). The CDR3 loop reads CSAPAGGMQPQHF.

The chain uses TRBV18 and TRBJ1-2; TCRdb calls TRBD1, which cannot be checked without DNA. This CDR3 has 14 residues. In germline, CDR1 is KGHSH, CDR2 LQKENI. The CDR3 is CASSGGSARGGYTF. Filled out from reference TRBV18 and TRBJ1-2, the complete variable domain reads NAGVMQNPRHLVRRRGQEARLRCSPMKGHSHVYWYRQLPEEGLKFMVYLQKENIIDESGMPKERFSAEFPKEGPSILRIQQVVRGDSAAYFCASSGGSARGGYTFGSGTRLTVV.

This chain links TRBV5-1 with TRBJ2-6. This CDR3 contains 17 residues. Germline values: CDR1 SGHRS, CDR2 YFSETQ. The CDR3 is CASSLATQSSGANVLTF.

This rearrangement joins TRBV20-1 to TRBJ1-5. The CDR3 contains 14 residues. CDR1 and CDR2 (germline): DFQATT, SNEGSKA (reference sequence). Here the CDR3 reads CSARSQAGNQPQHF.

The chain uses TRBV9 and TRBJ2-5; TCRdb's D call, TRBD1, is unchecked because there is no DNA. Looked up from germline, CDR1 is SGDLS and CDR2 is YYNGEE. CDR3 size: 16 residues. CDR3 sequence reads: CASSPQTGGYFGTQYF. Using reference TRBV9 and TRBJ2-5 for the parts outside the CDR3, the full variable domain is DSGVTQTPKHLITATGQRVTLRCSPRSGDLSVYWYQQSLDQGLQFLIQYYNGEERAKGNILERFSAQQFPDLHSELNLSSLELGDSALYFCASSPQTGGYFGTQYFGPGTRLLVL.

The rearrangement joins TRBV20-1 to TRBJ1-5. The CDR3 sequence is 15 residues long. Germline-derived CDR1 and CDR2 are DFQATT and SNEGSKA (reference sequence). The CDR3 spells CSAHPKGWFNQPQHF.

This chain uses TRBV9 with TRBJ2-3; no DNA is available, so the TRBD2 call from TCRdb remains unchecked. The germline V gene encodes CDR1 SGDLS and CDR2 YYNGEE. This CDR3 is built from 19 residues. Here the CDR3 reads CASSVVPSGGASGTDTQYF.

The J gene is TRBJ2-1, the V gene TRBV20-1. In germline, CDR1 is DFQATT, CDR2 SNEGSKA (reference sequence). CDR3 length: 15 residues. Here the CDR3 reads CSARDHEALNNEQFF.

The CDR3 is CASTSTGDYSNQPQHF. V and J are TRBV21-1 and TRBJ1-5; the TRBD1 assignment by TCRdb is unverifiable without DNA. TRBV21-1 is termed a pseudogene. The length of the CDR3 is 16 residues.

The J gene is TRBJ2-5, the V gene TRBV20-1; the D call from TCRdb, TRBD1, cannot be confirmed without DNA. Per the germline V gene, CDR1 is DFQATT and CDR2 is SNEGSKA (reference sequence). The CDR3 contains 16 residues. The chain's CDR3 is CSARDPVRGGRETQYF.

The V and J genes are TRBV11-3 and TRBJ2-2; the TCRdb D gene call, TRBD2, has no DNA to confirm it. CDR1 and CDR2 (germline): SGHNT, YENEEA. The CDR3 runs 15 residues. The CDR3 sequence is CASSPAGLGTGELFF.

This chain's CDR3 is CAISAASGGRYEQYF. This sequence joins TRBV10-3 and TRBJ2-7; the TCRdb call, TRBD2, lacks DNA for checking. In germline, CDR1 is ENHRY, CDR2 SYGVKD. The CDR3 is made up of 15 amino acids.

The chain links TRBV5-1 to TRBJ1-1; TCRdb lists TRBD1, though no DNA is available to test this call. Germline V CDR1 and CDR2: SGHRS, YFSETQ. The CDR3 has 16 residues. The CDR3 protein is CASSLASGTVNTEAFF.

The gene calls are TRBV12-3 or TRBV12-4 and TRBJ2-3; as DNA is missing, the TRBD1 call by TCRdb cannot be tested. The CDR3 contains 14 residues. CDR3 sequence reads: CASSAWGRTDTQYF.

The CDR3 is CASSYSYGGGGVNEQFF. The V and J genes are TRBV6-5 and TRBJ2-1; TCRdb returns TRBD2, unconfirmable since there is no DNA. Germline CDR1 MNHEY, CDR2 SVGAGI. The CDR3 covers 17 residues.

The V call is TRBV12-3 or TRBV12-4, the J call TRBJ1-2. The CDR3 spans 11 residues. This CDR3 is CASRLYYGYTF.

The chain employs TRBV19 and TRBJ2-7; TCRdb gives TRBD1 as the D gene, but with no DNA this cannot be confirmed. Looked up from germline, CDR1 is LNHDA and CDR2 is SQIVND (reference sequence). This CDR3 has 13 amino acids. The CDR3 is CASSTHREGEQYF.

The rearrangement joins TRBV2 to TRBJ2-7; TCRdb calls TRBD1, which cannot be checked without DNA. Germline V gene sequence: CDR1 SNHLY, CDR2 FYNNEI. The CDR3 sequence is 15 residues long. The CDR3 region is CASSEALGGLSEQYF.

The CDR3 sequence: CSASGRGRGSSEAFF. This chain uses TRBV20-1 with TRBJ1-1; TCRdb's assignment of TRBD1 cannot be checked, as there is no DNA. CDR1 and CDR2 from the germline V gene are DFQATT and SNEGSKA (reference sequence). The CDR3 has 15 residues.

V is TRBV5-1 and J is TRBJ2-5. The length of the CDR3 is 18 residues. CDR1 is SGHRS, CDR2 YFSETQ, per germline. The CDR3 spells CASSFLPDMDGYQETQYF.